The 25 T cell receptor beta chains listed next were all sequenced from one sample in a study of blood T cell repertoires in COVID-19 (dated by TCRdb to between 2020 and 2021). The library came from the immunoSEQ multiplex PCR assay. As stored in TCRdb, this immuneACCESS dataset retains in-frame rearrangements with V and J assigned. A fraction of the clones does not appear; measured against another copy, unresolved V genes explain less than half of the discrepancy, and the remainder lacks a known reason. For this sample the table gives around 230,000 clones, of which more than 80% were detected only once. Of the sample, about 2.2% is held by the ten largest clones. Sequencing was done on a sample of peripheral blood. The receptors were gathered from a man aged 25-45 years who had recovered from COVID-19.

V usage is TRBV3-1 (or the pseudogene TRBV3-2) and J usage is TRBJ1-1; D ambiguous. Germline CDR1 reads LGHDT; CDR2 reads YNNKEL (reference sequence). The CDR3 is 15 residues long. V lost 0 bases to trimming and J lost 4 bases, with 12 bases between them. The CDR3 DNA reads TGTGCCAGCAGCCAAGATGGCGGAGGAGTCACTGAAGCTTTCTTT. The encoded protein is CASSQDGGGVTEAFF.

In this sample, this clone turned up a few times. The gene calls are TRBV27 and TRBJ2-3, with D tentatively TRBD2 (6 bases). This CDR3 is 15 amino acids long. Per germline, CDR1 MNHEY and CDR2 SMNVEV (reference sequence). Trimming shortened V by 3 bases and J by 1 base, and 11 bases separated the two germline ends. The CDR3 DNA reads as TGTGCCAGCAGTTTCGGCGGGATTGGCACAGATACGCAGTATTTT. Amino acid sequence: CASSFGGIGTDTQYF.

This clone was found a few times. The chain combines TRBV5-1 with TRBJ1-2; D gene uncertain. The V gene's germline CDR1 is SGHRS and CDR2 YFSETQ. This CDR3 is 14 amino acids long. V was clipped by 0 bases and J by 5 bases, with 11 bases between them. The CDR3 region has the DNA TGCGCCAGCAGCTTGGTGGAGGCGGGGTATGGCTACACCTTC. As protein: CASSLVEAGYGYTF.

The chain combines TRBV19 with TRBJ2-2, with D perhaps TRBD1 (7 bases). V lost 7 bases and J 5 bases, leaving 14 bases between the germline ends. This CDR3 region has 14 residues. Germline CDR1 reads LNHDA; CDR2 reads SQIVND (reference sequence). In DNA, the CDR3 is TGTGCCAGTAACAAGCAGGGGGGTACCGGGGAGCTGTTTTTT. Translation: CASNKQGGTGELFF.

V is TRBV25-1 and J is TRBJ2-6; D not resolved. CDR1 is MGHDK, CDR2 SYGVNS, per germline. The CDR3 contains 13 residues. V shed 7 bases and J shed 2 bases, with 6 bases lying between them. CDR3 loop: CASTFAGANVLTF. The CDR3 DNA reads TGTGCCAGCACTTTCGCTGGGGCCAACGTCCTGACTTTC.

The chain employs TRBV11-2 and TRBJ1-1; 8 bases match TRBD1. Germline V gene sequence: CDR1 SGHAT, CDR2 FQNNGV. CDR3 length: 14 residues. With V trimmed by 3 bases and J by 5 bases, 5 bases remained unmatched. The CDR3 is CASSFGQGETEAFF. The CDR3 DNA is TGTGCCAGCAGCTTCGGACAGGGTGAGACTGAAGCTTTCTTT.

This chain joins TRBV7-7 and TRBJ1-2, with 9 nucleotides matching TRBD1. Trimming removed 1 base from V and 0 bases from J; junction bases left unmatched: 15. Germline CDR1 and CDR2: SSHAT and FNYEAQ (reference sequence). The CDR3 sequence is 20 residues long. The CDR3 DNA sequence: TGTGCCAGCAGCTTAGAGGACAGGGGTGGATTTTATATTGCTAACTATGGCTACACCTTC. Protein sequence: CASSLEDRGGFYIANYGYTF. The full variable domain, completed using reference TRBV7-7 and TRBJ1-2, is GAGVSQSPRYKVTKRGQDVTLRCDPISSHATLYWYQQALGQGPEFLTYFNYEAQPDKSGLPSDRFSAERPEGSISTLTIQRTEQRDSAMYRCASSLEDRGGFYIANYGYTFGSGTRLTVV.

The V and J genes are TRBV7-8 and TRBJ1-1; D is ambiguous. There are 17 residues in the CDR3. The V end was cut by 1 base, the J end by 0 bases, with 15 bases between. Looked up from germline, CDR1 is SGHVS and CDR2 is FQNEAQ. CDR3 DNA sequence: TGTGCCAGCAGCTTAGTTGCCGGGAGGCCGGTGAACACTGAAGCTTTCTTT. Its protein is CASSLVAGRPVNTEAFF.

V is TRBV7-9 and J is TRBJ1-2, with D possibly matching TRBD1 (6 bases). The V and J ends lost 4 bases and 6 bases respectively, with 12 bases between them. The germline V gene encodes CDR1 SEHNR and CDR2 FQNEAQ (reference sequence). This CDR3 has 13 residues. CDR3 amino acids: CASSSTGRDGYTF. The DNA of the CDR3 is TGTGCCAGCAGCTCCACAGGGAGGGATGGCTACACCTTC. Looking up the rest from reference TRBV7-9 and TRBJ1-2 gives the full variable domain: DTGVSQNPRHKITKRGQNVTFRCDPISEHNRLYWYRQTLGQGPEFLTYFQNEAQLEKSRLLSDRFSAERPKGSFSTLEIQRTEQGDSAMYLCASSSTGRDGYTFGSGTRLTVV.

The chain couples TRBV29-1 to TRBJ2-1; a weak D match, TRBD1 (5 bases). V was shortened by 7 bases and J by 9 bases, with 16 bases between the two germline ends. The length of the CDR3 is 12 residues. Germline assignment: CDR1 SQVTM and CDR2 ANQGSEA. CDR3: CSAPFQGGEQFF. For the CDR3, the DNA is TGCAGCGCCCCGTTTCAGGGTGGTGAGCAGTTCTTC.

CDR3 residues: CAISESPDSSDQPQHF. The CDR3 DNA reads TGTGCCATCAGTGAGTCCCCGGACAGTTCCGATCAGCCCCAGCATTTT. The rearrangement links TRBV10-3 to TRBJ1-5, with a tentative D call TRBD1 (6 bases). This CDR3 is built from 16 residues. The V end lost 0 bases, the J end lost 5 bases, and 14 bases lay between the germline ends. Per the germline V gene, CDR1 is ENHRY and CDR2 is SYGVKD.

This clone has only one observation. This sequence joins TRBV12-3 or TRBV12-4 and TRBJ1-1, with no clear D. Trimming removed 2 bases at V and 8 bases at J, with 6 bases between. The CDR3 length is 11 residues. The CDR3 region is CASSLSPEAFF. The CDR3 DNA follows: TGTGCCAGCAGTTTATCTCCGGAAGCTTTCTTT.

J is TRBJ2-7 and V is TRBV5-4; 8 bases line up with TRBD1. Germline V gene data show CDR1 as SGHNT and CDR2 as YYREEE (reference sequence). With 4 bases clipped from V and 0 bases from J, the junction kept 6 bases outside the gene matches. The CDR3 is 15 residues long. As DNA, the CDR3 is TGTGCCAGCAGCGTACCGGGACAGGACTCCTACGAGCAGTACTTC. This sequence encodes CASSVPGQDSYEQYF.

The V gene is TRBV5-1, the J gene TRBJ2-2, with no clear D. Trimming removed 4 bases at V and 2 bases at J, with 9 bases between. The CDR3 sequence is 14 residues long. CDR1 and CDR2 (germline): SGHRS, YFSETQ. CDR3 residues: CASSRELNTGELFF. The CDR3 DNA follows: TGCGCCAGCAGCCGCGAGTTAAACACCGGGGAGCTGTTTTTT. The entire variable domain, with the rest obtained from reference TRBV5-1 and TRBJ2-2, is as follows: KAGVTQTPRYLIKTRGQQVTLSCSPISGHRSVSWYQQTPGQGLQFLFEYFSETQRNKGNFPGRFSGRQFSNSRSEMNVSTLELGDSALYLCASSRELNTGELFFGEGSRLTVL.

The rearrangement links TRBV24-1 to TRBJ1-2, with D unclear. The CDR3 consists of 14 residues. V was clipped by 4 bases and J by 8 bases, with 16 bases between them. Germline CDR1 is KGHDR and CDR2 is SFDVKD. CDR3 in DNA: TGTGCCACCAGTGACCTAAACTATGTAAGAGGCTACACCTTC. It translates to CATSDLNYVRGYTF.

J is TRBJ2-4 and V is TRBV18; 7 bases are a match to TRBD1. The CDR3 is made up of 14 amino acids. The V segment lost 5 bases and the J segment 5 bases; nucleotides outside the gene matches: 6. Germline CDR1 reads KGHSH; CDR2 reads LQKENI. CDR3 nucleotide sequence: TGTGCCAGCTCATTTGACAGGGCCGAAAACATTCAGTACTTC. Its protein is CASSFDRAENIQYF.

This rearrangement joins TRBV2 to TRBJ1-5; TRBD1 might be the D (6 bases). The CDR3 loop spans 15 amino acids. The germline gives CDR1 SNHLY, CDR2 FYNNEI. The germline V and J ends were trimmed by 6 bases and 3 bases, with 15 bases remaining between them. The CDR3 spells CASREGDGDNQPQHF. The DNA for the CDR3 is TGTGCCAGCAGAGAGGGGGACGGGGACAATCAGCCCCAGCATTTT.

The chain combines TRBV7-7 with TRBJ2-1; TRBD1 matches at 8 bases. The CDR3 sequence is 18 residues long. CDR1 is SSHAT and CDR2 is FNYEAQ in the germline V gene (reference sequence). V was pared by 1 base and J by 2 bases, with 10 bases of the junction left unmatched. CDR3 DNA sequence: TGTGCCAGCAGCTTAGTGCCCGGGACAGGAGTGCCCTACAATGAGCAGTTCTTC. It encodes CASSLVPGTGVPYNEQFF.

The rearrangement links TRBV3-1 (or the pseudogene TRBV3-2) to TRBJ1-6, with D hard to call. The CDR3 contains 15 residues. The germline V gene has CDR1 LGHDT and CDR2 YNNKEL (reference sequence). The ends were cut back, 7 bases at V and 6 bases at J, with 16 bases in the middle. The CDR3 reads CASTPHGSLNSPLHF. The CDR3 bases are TGTGCCAGCACTCCCCACGGGAGTCTTAATTCACCCCTCCACTTT.

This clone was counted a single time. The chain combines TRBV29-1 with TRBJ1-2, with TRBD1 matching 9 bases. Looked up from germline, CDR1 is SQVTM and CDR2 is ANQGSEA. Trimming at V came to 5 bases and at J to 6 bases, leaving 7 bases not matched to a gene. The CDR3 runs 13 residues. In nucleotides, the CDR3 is TGCAGCGTTTACGGACAGGGGATCGATGGCTACACCTTC. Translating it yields CSVYGQGIDGYTF.

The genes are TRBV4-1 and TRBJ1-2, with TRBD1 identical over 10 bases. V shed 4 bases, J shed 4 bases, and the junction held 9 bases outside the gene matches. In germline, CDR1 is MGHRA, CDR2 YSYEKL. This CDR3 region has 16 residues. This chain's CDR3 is CASSPAGQGDPYGYTF. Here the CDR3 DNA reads TGCGCCAGCAGCCCTGCCGGACAGGGGGATCCCTATGGCTACACCTTC.

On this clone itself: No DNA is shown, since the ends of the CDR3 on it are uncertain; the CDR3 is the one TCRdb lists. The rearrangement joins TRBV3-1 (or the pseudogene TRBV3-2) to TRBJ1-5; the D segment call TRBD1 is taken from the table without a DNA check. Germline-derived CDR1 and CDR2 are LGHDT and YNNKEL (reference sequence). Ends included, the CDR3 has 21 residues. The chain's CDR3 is CASSVGPGQGELAGRNQPQHF.

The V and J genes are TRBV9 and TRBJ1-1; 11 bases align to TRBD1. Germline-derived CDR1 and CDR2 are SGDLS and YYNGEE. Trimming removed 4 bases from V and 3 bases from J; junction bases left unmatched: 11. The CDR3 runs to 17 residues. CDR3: CASSFTRDRGGDTEAFF. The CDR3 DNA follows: TGTGCCAGCAGCTTCACCCGGGACAGGGGGGGAGACACTGAAGCTTTCTTT.

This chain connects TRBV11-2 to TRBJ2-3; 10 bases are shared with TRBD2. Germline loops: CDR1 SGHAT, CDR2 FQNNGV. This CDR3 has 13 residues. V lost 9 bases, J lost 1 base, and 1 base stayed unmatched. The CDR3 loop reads CASLAGGTDTQYF. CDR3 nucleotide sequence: TGTGCCAGTCTAGCGGGGGGCACAGATACGCAGTATTTT.

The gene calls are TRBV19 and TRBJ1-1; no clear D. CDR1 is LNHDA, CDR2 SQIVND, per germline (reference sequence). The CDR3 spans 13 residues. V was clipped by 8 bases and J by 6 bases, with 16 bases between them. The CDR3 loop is CASREGGKPEAFF. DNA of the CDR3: TGTGCCAGTCGCGAGGGCGGGAAACCTGAAGCTTTCTTT.